This T cell receptor beta chain was sequenced in a study of T cells in Graves' hyperthyroidism and ophthalmopathy (dated by TCRdb to the late 2010s). Regarding the complete study: Peripheral blood was sampled at the time of initial diagnosis, prior to any treatment. After blood sampling, hyperthyroidism patients were treated with methimazole at a starting dose of 30 mg daily, and ophthalmopathy patients were treated with high-dose intravenous methylprednisolone. For training and testing, the 95 to 100 patients in the discovery cohort were randomly divided in a 7:3 ratio. In several Graves' hyperthyroidism patients, the study also compared T-cell repertoires from thyroid tissue with T-cell repertoires from blood. According to the paper, TCR Vbeta CDR3 sequencing was carried out on approximately 140 peripheral blood samples, which came from under 50 ophthalmopathy, approximately 72 hyperthyroidism and approximately 17 progressor patients. Prospective prediction of ophthalmopathy was tested in an independent validation cohort consisting of 18 to 20 hyperthyroidism patients and around 16 patients who later progressed to ophthalmopathy. TCR V-J signatures able to tell the groups apart were searched for in a discovery cohort of approximately 95 patients, of whom approximately 40 had Graves' ophthalmopathy and around 56 had stable Graves' hyperthyroidism. Paper-wide results and their limitations: Blood samples also contained most of the expanded thyroid clonotypes (frequency above 0.001), which suggests that blood repertoires may reflect thyroid immune responses. In validation, the model predicted progression to ophthalmopathy with over 65% sensitivity and roughly 75% specificity, a median of 6.5 months before onset. Sample size was not statistically predetermined, and investigators were not blinded to group allocation. Ophthalmopathy was separated from stable hyperthyroidism by a 13 V-J signature model, with approximately 90% sensitivity and approximately 84% specificity obtained in cross-validation and 80%/75% obtained in testing.

With respect to this clonotype: Its cognate antigen has yet to be identified. Base quality data are lacking; no much larger clone is found one base away.

A patient counted as having stable Graves' hyperthyroidism if no progression to ophthalmopathy occurred over 18 months of follow-up. Hyperthyroidism patients were newly diagnosed, with disease duration under 2 months, and aged 18 to 65 years. The study excluded patients with uncontrolled infections, other autoimmune diseases, pregnancy or lactation. Clinical symptoms, serum thyroxine and TRAb, thyroid ultrasound, and orbital computed tomography formed the basis for the diagnoses. PBMCs were isolated from 7.5 to 10 ml of fresh peripheral blood by Ficoll-Paque density gradient centrifugation. Trizol reagent was used to extract total RNA, and RNA quality was then checked on an Agilent 2100 Bioanalyzer. Measured from the cysteine to the phenylalanine, the CDR3 is 12 residues long. Only CDR3 DNA remains: 36 bases, in frame from the first base. CDR1 and CDR2, looked up from the germline V gene, are MNHEY and SVGEGT.

The TCR beta CDR3 regions were amplified from the RNA transcripts. The first round of RT-PCR for the TCR CDR3 was performed with the HTBI primer set and the Qiagen OneStep RT-PCR kit. Libraries were constructed in a second round of multiplex PCR, after which size selection and purification were carried out. Sequencing of the libraries was done on an Illumina HiSeq2000 using paired-end 100 bp reads. In the paper's pipeline: SOAPnuke was used to process the raw data, with reads discarded if the reads contained adapters or uncalled bases, had a mean Phred below 15, or lacked an exact constant-primer or identifier match. High-quality paired reads were merged using COPE v1.2.5, and each unique nucleotide sequence was defined as a clonotype. Clonotypes were aligned to IMGT TRBV, TRBD and TRBJ reference segments using MiTCR v1.1. Only V-J combinations with frequency above 0.0001, covering 99.2% of repertoires, were analysed. A TCS score was defined as the ratio between F50 (clonal expansion) and ExV (chaos), using BLOSUM62-based TCRdist between CDR3 peptides within each V-J. Welch's t-statistics and random forest reduced roughly 540 V-J features to roughly 13, which were used in a naive Bayes classifier (R e1071). The public reads were run again by TCRdb, first through fastp at Q25 and then through MiXCR, and only productive beta chains were kept. Duplicate CDR3 protein sequences are folded into a single record with the most common DNA and genes. These V and J calls originate from TCRdb's pipeline instead of the authors' own analysis. The sample yields 300,000 to 450,000 distinct CDR3 sequences; approximately 15% were counted once. The ten largest clones add up to roughly 11% of the sample.

Sequenced material: blood. The clonotype originates from a woman aged 60 to 75 with Graves' hyperthyroidism. The rearranged chain carries TRBV6-2 or TRBV6-3 and TRBJ1-5, with 7 central nucleotides matching TRBD1. The DNA sequence is as follows: TGTGGAAGGGAGGGGGCGTTTCAGCCCCAGCATTTT. It specifies CGREGAFQPQHF.